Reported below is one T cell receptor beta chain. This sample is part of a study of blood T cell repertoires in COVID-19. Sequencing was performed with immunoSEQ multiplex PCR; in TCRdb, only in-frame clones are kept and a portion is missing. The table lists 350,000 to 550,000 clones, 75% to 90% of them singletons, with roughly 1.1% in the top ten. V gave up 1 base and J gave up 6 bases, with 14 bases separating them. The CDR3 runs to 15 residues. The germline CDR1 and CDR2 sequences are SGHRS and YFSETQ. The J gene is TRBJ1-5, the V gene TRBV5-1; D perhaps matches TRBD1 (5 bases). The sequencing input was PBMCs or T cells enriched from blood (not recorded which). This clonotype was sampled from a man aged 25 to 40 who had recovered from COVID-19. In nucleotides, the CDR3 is TGCGCCAGCAGCTTGAATTGGGGCGTGGGTCAGCCCCAGCATTTT. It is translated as CASSLNWGVGQPQHF.